This TCR beta chain comes out of a study of cytomegalovirus exposure and HLA in healthy donors. General study results and limits: The study labeled under 200 TCR beta chains cytomegalovirus-associated.

Concerning this clone itself: Its antigen is currently unknown.

Germline CDR1 reads WSHSY; CDR2 reads SAAADI. Trimming removed 5 bases from V and 1 base from J; junction bases left unmatched: 1. This CDR3 spans 13 amino acids. Primers: 60 Vbeta forward and 13 Jbeta reverse. Produced via immunoSEQ multiplex PCR; TCRdb's table is partial and in-frame only. The sample records roughly 130,000 clones, around three quarters being singletons. The receptor was isolated from a male donor in good health and CMV-seronegative. This chain joins TRBV10-2 and TRBJ1-1; TRBD1 aligns across 7 bases. Sequenced input: PBMCs. This chain's CDR3 is CASSHRGNTEAFF. DNA for the CDR3: TGCGCCAGCAGTCACAGGGGGAACACTGAAGCTTTCTTT.